These 30 T cell receptor beta chains originate from one sample sequenced in a study of PD-1 blockade in classical Hodgkin lymphoma. The patients all showed relapse after autologous stem cell transplantation, while their brentuximab vedotin exposure varied. Here immunoSEQ multiplex PCR was the method, and the copy in TCRdb shows in-frame clones only, minus some. The sample contains around 40,000 clones, approximately 71% of which appear only once. Sample: peripheral blood mononuclear cells (PBMCs), taken at baseline. These TCRs come from a human donor with classical Hodgkin lymphoma.

The J gene is TRBJ2-2, the V gene TRBV7-3, with TRBD2 identical over 10 bases. Germline trimming cut 2 bases from V and 6 bases from J; bases unmatched to any gene: 3. The CDR3 totals 15 residues. Germline CDR1 reads SGHTA; CDR2 reads FQGTGA. The CDR3, as DNA: TGTGCCAGCAGCTTATTTAGCGGGAGGTCCGGGGAGCTGTTTTTT. It codes for CASSLFSGRSGELFF.

In its sample, this clone was seen a few times. This sequence joins TRBV6-1 and TRBJ2-1; 8 bases map to TRBD2. Unmatched junction bases numbered 15, after V lost 11 bases and J lost 6 bases. Germline V gives CDR1 MNHNS, CDR2 SASEGT. This CDR3 spans 15 amino acids. CDR3 sequence (DNA): TGTGCCGCATCACCTCCGGGACTAGTCCCCAATGAGCAGTTCTTC. Its protein product is CAASPPGLVPNEQFF.

This clone was counted once. The chain combines TRBV27 with TRBJ2-2; D gene unclear. The germline CDR1 and CDR2 sequences are MNHEY and SMNVEV (reference sequence). The CDR3 is made up of 15 amino acids. V lost 1 base, J lost 3 bases, and 9 bases lay in between. As DNA, the CDR3 is TGTGCCAGCAGTTTATATCAGGTGGACACCGGGGAGCTGTTTTTT. It encodes CASSLYQVDTGELFF.

V is TRBV4-3 and J is TRBJ2-5; maybe TRBD1 (5 bases). The J call may be incorrect, as the DNA end agrees better with TRBJ2-7. Per the germline V gene, CDR1 is LGHNA and CDR2 is YSLEER. The CDR3 contains 15 residues. CDR3 nucleotide sequence: TGCGCCAGCAGCCCACCAACTATCAGGGTTTACGAGCAGTACTTC. It encodes CASSPPTIRVYEQYF.

The V and J genes are TRBV19 and TRBJ1-5; D is unresolved. The CDR3 extends over 15 amino acids. Trimming left V 2 bases short and J 3 bases short, with 11 bases between. Germline CDR1 LNHDA, CDR2 SQIVND (reference sequence). This CDR3 reads CASSINSFYNQPQHF. In DNA, the CDR3 is TGTGCCAGTAGTATAAACAGCTTCTACAATCAGCCCCAGCATTTT.

The chain couples TRBV4-2 to TRBJ1-3; tentative D call: TRBD1 (6 bases). This CDR3 has 17 amino acids. The V gene lost 1 base and the J gene lost 3 bases, with 16 bases spanning the gap. Germline lookup yields CDR1 LGHNA and CDR2 YNFKEQ. In nucleotides, the CDR3 is TGTGCCAGCAGCCAAGTGGGAGGGGGGTTCTATGGAAACACCATATATTTT. It is translated as CASSQVGGGFYGNTIYF.

V gene TRBV6-5 combines with J gene TRBJ2-1; tentatively, D is TRBD2 (5 bases). Germline-derived CDR1 and CDR2 are MNHEY and SVGAGI. The ends were cut back, 0 bases at V and 4 bases at J, with 10 bases in the middle. This CDR3 is 15 amino acids long. The CDR3 loop reads CASSYSVGAYNEQFF. As DNA, the CDR3 is TGTGCCAGCAGTTACTCAGTGGGAGCTTACAATGAGCAGTTCTTC.

The chain recombines TRBV4-1 with TRBJ2-7, with 11 bases lining up with TRBD2. Germline V lookup: CDR1 MGHRA, CDR2 YSYEKL. The CDR3 is 14 residues long. V trimming: 6 bases; J trimming: 7 bases; junction bases outside the gene matches: 8. The CDR3 here is CASSPSGGSWEQYF. In nucleotides, the CDR3 is TGCGCCAGCAGTCCTAGCGGGGGGTCGTGGGAGCAGTACTTC.

This clone was seen more than once but under ten times. The V and J genes are TRBV18 and TRBJ1-2; TRBD1 might be the D (6 bases). CDR1 is KGHSH, CDR2 LQKENI, per germline. The CDR3 length is 14 residues. With 6 bases removed from V and 4 bases from J, the gap between germline ends came to 15 bases. DNA for the CDR3: TGTGCCAGCTCCCCTGACAGGAGGTCCTATGGCTACACCTTC. This sequence encodes CASSPDRRSYGYTF.

The chain links TRBV9 to TRBJ1-2, with unresolved D. Looked up from germline, CDR1 is SGDLS and CDR2 is YYNGEE. This CDR3 has 12 residues. V lost 5 bases to trimming and J lost 4 bases, with 9 bases between them. CDR3 sequence: CASRDTLYGYTF. CDR3 nucleotide sequence: TGTGCCAGCAGAGATACTCTCTATGGCTACACCTTC.

This chain links TRBV6-5 with TRBJ1-4, with D unclear. The CDR3 is 11 residues long. Trimming pared 2 bases from V and 12 bases from J, leaving 7 bases between. Germline CDR1 reads MNHEY; CDR2 reads SVGAGI. Here the CDR3 reads CASSYGGELFF. For the CDR3, the DNA is TGTGCCAGCAGTTACGGCGGGGAACTGTTTTTT.

The V gene is TRBV7-9, the J gene TRBJ2-5, with 13 bases identical to TRBD2. The CDR3 totals 17 residues. The germline V gene has CDR1 SEHNR and CDR2 FQNEAQ (reference sequence). J gave up 2 bases and V 5 bases, and 8 bases lay outside the gene matches. CDR3 loop: CASSLLMGLAGQETQYF. The CDR3 bases are TGTGCCAGCAGCCTACTAATGGGACTAGCGGGGCAAGAGACCCAGTACTTC.

This clone was detected only once. J is TRBJ1-6 and V is TRBV27; no clear D gene. Trimming left V 8 bases short and J 0 bases short, with 8 bases between. CDR3 length: 14 amino acids. Germline CDR1 is MNHEY and CDR2 is SMNVEV (reference sequence). CDR3 in DNA: TGTGCCAGCCTGGGTAACTCCTATAATTCACCCCTCCACTTT. Translated: CASLGNSYNSPLHF.

This chain uses TRBV6-5 with TRBJ2-1, with 11 positions matching TRBD2. The CDR3 has 15 amino acids. The germline V gene encodes CDR1 MNHEY and CDR2 SVGAGI. J was trimmed by 10 bases and V by 2 bases; bases with no gene match: 7. The CDR3 spells CASSYQLAGADEQFF. CDR3 in DNA: TGTGCCAGCAGTTACCAACTAGCGGGGGCGGACGAGCAGTTCTTC.

This sequence joins TRBV5-1 and TRBJ1-1; D is ambiguous. This CDR3 comprises 14 residues. The V gene lost 4 bases and the J gene lost 0 bases, with 10 bases spanning the gap. Germline lookup yields CDR1 SGHRS and CDR2 YFSETQ. CDR3 coding DNA: TGCGCCAGCAGCCTGGACGGCTTGAACACTGAAGCTTTCTTT. The encoded protein is CASSLDGLNTEAFF.

A remark on this clone: With a much larger clone just one base away, this may be a read error. The sample contains more than one DNA sequence encoding this CDR3. The chain couples TRBV19 to TRBJ1-1; D remains ambiguous. Trimming removed 6 bases at V and 2 bases at J, with 16 bases between. The CDR3 runs to 15 residues. Germline V lookup: CDR1 LNHDA, CDR2 SQIVND (reference sequence). CDR3: CASRVGPSLNTEAFF. The CDR3 DNA reads TGTGCCAGTAGGGTAGGCCCAAGCCTAAACACTGAAGCTTTCTTT.

The V gene is TRBV7-9, the J gene TRBJ2-5; 8 nucleotides match TRBD1. CDR1 and CDR2 from the germline V gene are SEHNR and FQNEAQ (reference sequence). The CDR3 runs to 14 residues. V gave up 5 bases and J gave up 4 bases; unmatched junction bases: 6. In DNA form, the CDR3 reads TGTGCCAGCAGCGGGACAGGTCTACTAGAGACCCAGTACTTC. It is translated as CASSGTGLLETQYF.

In its sample, this clone was seen a few times. V usage is TRBV5-4 and J usage is TRBJ2-7; no reliable D call. The CDR3 consists of 11 residues. The V gene's germline CDR1 is SGHNT and CDR2 YYREEE (reference sequence). Trimming removed 6 bases from V and 7 bases from J, with 11 bases in between. The CDR3 protein is CASNPTREQYF. DNA of the CDR3: TGTGCCAGCAACCCGACGAGGGAGCAGTACTTC. The full variable domain, completed using reference TRBV5-4 and TRBJ2-7, is ETGVTQSPTHLIKTRGQQVTLRCSSQSGHNTVSWYQQALGQGPQFIFQYYREEENGRGNFPPRFSGLQFPNYSSELNVNALELDDSALYLCASNPTREQYFGPGTRLTVT.

The chain's CDR3 is CASSPLVGTAYNEQFF. The CDR3 DNA reads TGTGCCAGCAGCCCCCTAGTGGGGACAGCCTACAATGAGCAGTTCTTC. This sequence joins TRBV28 and TRBJ2-1, with 7 bases identical to TRBD1. Trimming took 6 bases from V and 2 from J; bases not matched to a gene: 10. The CDR3 runs to 16 residues. Germline lookup yields CDR1 MDHEN and CDR2 SYDVKM.

The chain employs TRBV5-4 and TRBJ2-3; 10 bases map to TRBD1. Germline trimming cut 1 base from V and 6 bases from J; bases unmatched to any gene: 5. The CDR3 extends over 15 amino acids. The V gene's germline CDR1 is SGHNT and CDR2 YYREEE (reference sequence). This chain's CDR3 is CASSLSDRGLDTQYF. The DNA of the CDR3 is TGTGCCAGCAGCTTGTCCGACAGGGGGCTGGATACGCAGTATTTT.

This chain links TRBV30 with TRBJ1-1; D remains unclear. Per the germline V gene, CDR1 is GTSNPN and CDR2 is SVGIG (reference sequence). Trimming shortened V by 6 bases and J by 1 base, and 12 bases separated the two germline ends. There are 13 residues in the CDR3. The CDR3 bases are TGTGCCTGTATCGACACGACGAACACTGAAGCTTTCTTT. It yields the protein CACIDTTNTEAFF. Full variable domain (outside the CDR3, taken from reference TRBV30 and TRBJ1-1): SQTIHQWPATLVQPVGSPLSLECTVEGTSNPNLYWYRQAAGRGLQLLFYSVGIGQISSEVPQNLSASRPQDRQFILSSKKLLLSDSGFYLCACIDTTNTEAFFGQGTRLTVV.

This rearrangement joins TRBV30 to TRBJ1-6; tentative D call: TRBD1 (6 bases). Germline V CDR1 and CDR2: GTSNPN, SVGIG (reference sequence). CDR3 length: 13 amino acids. Deletions cut 5 bases from V and 4 bases from J, with 9 bases between. The CDR3: CAWLGQYNSPLHF. CDR3 DNA sequence: TGTGCCTGGCTTGGACAGTATAATTCACCCCTCCACTTT.

This chain links TRBV7-8 with TRBJ2-1, with 8 bases fitting TRBD2. Per germline, CDR1 SGHVS and CDR2 FQNEAQ. The ends lost 2 bases at V and 1 base at J; junction bases unmatched: 10. CDR3 length equals 18 residues. CDR3 sequence: CASSLTSGRVGSYNEQFF. The CDR3 DNA follows: TGTGCCAGCAGCTTAACCAGCGGGAGAGTGGGATCCTACAATGAGCAGTTCTTC.

This clone was detected once. The J gene is TRBJ2-5, the V gene TRBV6-5; D may be TRBD1 (6 bases). The length of the CDR3 is 13 residues. Per germline, CDR1 MNHEY and CDR2 SVGAGI. Trimming pared 6 bases from V and 1 base from J, leaving 9 bases between. This CDR3 is CASSIQGQETQYF. CDR3 nucleotides: TGTGCCAGCAGCATACAGGGCCAAGAGACCCAGTACTTC.

This sequence joins TRBV5-4 and TRBJ2-7; D is perhaps TRBD1 (5 bases). Trimming pared 3 bases from V and 0 bases from J, leaving 10 bases between. CDR1 and CDR2 (germline): SGHNT, YYREEE (reference sequence). The CDR3 is 14 amino acids. The CDR3 sequence is CASSYDSSSYEQYF. CDR3 coding DNA: TGTGCCAGCAGCTACGACAGCTCCTCCTACGAGCAGTACTTC.

The chain carries TRBV9 and TRBJ2-2; 8 positions match TRBD2. V shed 3 bases and J 3 bases; nucleotides not matched to a gene: 7. This CDR3 is built from 16 residues. The germline V gene encodes CDR1 SGDLS and CDR2 YYNGEE. CDR3 in DNA: TGTGCCAGCAGCGCCCCTCGGGGGGGGGACACCGGGGAGCTGTTTTTT. Its protein product is CASSAPRGGDTGELFF.

The CDR3 nucleotides are TGTGCCAGCAGCTGGGACAGGGGGTACGAGCAGTACTTC. This translates into CASSWDRGYEQYF. This chain connects TRBV27 to TRBJ2-7; 11 bases map to TRBD1. V shed 6 bases, J shed 4 bases, and the junction held 2 bases outside the gene matches. CDR3 length: 13 amino acids. Per the germline V gene, CDR1 is MNHEY and CDR2 is SMNVEV (reference sequence).

The chain has TRBV20-1 and TRBJ1-1, with 8 bases aligning to TRBD1. In germline, CDR1 is DFQATT, CDR2 SNEGSKA (reference sequence). The CDR3 is 11 residues long. The junction had 1 base not matched to a gene; V was cut back by 7 bases and J by 3 bases. CDR3 sequence reads: CSVQGDTEAFF. The CDR3 DNA sequence: TGCAGTGTACAGGGGGACACTGAAGCTTTCTTT.

The CDR3 spells CASSTPGPATNEKLFF. Written as DNA, the CDR3 is TGTGCCAGCAGTACCCCGGGCCCCGCAACTAATGAAAAACTGTTTTTT. The chain has TRBV6-6 and TRBJ1-4; D is uncertain. From germline, CDR1 is MNHNY and CDR2 SVGAGI (reference sequence). Trimming left V 5 bases short and J 0 bases short, with 13 bases between. The CDR3 is made up of 16 amino acids.

The rearrangement joins TRBV30 to TRBJ1-1, with D possibly matching TRBD1 (5 bases). V gave up 2 bases and J gave up 5 bases, with 9 bases separating them. Germline loops: CDR1 GTSNPN, CDR2 SVGIG (reference sequence). CDR3 length: 12 amino acids. CDR3 sequence (DNA): TGTGCCTGGAGTCTAGGGGTGACTGAAGCTTTCTTT. The encoded protein is CAWSLGVTEAFF.